Below, one TCR beta chain is given with its context. Germline CDR1 and CDR2: LNHNV and YYDKDF (reference sequence). The CDR3 is 13 amino acids. This entry belongs to a study of glioma-infiltrating T cells after dendritic cell vaccination. For the study at large: Autologous tumor lysate-pulsed dendritic cell vaccination was given between the early 2000s and the early 2010s. Three intradermal dendritic cell vaccine injections were given every two weeks.

Fresh-frozen tumor tissue and more than two years of survival data were available for all. No glioblastoma patient carried an isocitrate dehydrogenase mutation. The repertoire was sequenced with immunoSEQ multiplex PCR; TCRdb's copy has only in-frame clones and lacks some. The data contain just under 85,000 clones, roughly 90% of them seen just once; the ten biggest clones take up approximately 3%. This material consisted of blood, taken before dendritic cell vaccination. This sequence joins TRBV15 and TRBJ2-3; possibly TRBD1 for D (5 bases). TRBJ1-5 matches the DNA end more closely, so the J call is doubtful. The sequence came from a human donor with glioblastoma. This CDR3 is CATSSGGVDTQHF. The CDR3, as DNA: TGTGCCACCAGCAGCGGGGGGGTGGACACGCAGCATTTT.